This TCR beta chain was identified during a study of identical twins. Only healthy Caucasians were included as donors. TCRdb recomputed calls from the 5' RACE reads with MiXCR, one row per CDR3 protein. Altogether around 1.7 million distinct CDR3 sequences are present, around a third being singletons, with the ten largest covering about 0.3%. Worth noting for this clonotype: The antigen is unknown.

V dropped 6 bases and J dropped 6; count of bases not matched to a gene: 11. Per the germline V gene, CDR1 is SNHLY and CDR2 is FYNNEI. This CDR3 has 15 residues. Study-level points and caveats: Donors were not followed over many years; analysis was cross-sectional.

This rearrangement joins TRBV2 to TRBJ2-1; 7 bases align to TRBD1. What was sequenced was cord blood. The origin of this receptor is a newborn girl in good health. The CDR3 reads CASRATGKYTNEQFF. The CDR3 DNA follows: TGTGCCAGCAGGGCGACAGGGAAGTACACCAATGAGCAGTTCTTC. Full variable domain (rest looked up from reference TRBV2 and TRBJ2-1): EPEVTQTPSHQVTQMGQEVILRCVPISNHLYFYWYRQILGQKVEFLVSFYNNEISEKSEIFDDQFSVERPDGSNFTLKIRSTKLEDSAMYFCASRATGKYTNEQFFGPGTRLTVL.